The source of this T cell receptor beta chain is a study of blood T cell repertoires in COVID-19 (dated by TCRdb to 2020 to 2022). For the study in its entirety: Samples covering the acute and convalescent phases of COVID-19 were provided by collaborators in the United States, Italy and Spain. The material from the prospective study consisted of cDNA or gDNA derived from T cells, B-cell-depleted T cells, or PBMCs. Deeply sampled blood TCRbeta repertoires from subjects exposed to, actively infected with, or recovered from COVID-19 were included in the dataset. The repertoires were made available in a free public database intended to serve as a resource for research on the immune response to SARS-CoV-2. Samples came from the ongoing ImmuneRACE study (first 160 participants) plus 1,254 subjects from 6 global collaborators. The sample metadata nearly always contained a de-identified subject ID, COVID-19 status, age in years and sex. HLA class I and class II types, where available, came from metadata supplied by the sample provider rather than from assay-based typing. Paper-wide results and their limitations: The amount of clinical and demographic metadata varied by source and participant and was provided uncurated.

As for this clone: Which antigen it targets is not known. The record has no base qualities; no much larger clone is one base away.

TCRbeta CDR3 regions were amplified from genomic DNA using the immunoSEQ Assay, a bias-controlled multiplex PCR. In the paper's pipeline: Within the assay, amplification of reference gene primers was used to estimate how many nucleated cells each sample contained. Sequence reads were collapsed and filtered to measure the absolute abundance of every unique TCRbeta CDR3 rearrangement. For each sample, productive Simpson clonality was calculated as the square root of Simpson's diversity index over productive rearrangements. TCRdb took over this immuneACCESS table, retaining in-frame rearrangements with V and J assigned. Such tables are incomplete; in checked studies, under half of the missing clones stem from an unresolved V gene, and the remainder is unexplained. V, J and clone size are taken as reported in that table, and D and trimming were inferred from the DNA itself. The table for this sample lists roughly 450,000 clones; 80% to 95% of them were counted only once. The top ten clones comprise around 0.6% of the sample.

V was cut back by 5 bases and J by 4 bases, leaving a gap of 11 bases between them. The CDR3 goes from the cysteine to the phenylalanine over 13 residues. Kept here is only the CDR3 DNA, which spans 39 bases and is read in frame from base 1. The CDR1 and CDR2 encoded by the germline V gene (reference sequence) are PRHDT and FYEKMQ. Participants in the prospective study were enrolled through a virtual design, were aged roughly 18 to 100 years, and lived in roughly 25 United States geographic areas. In the prospective study, cohorts were assigned on the basis of participant-reported clinical history obtained from a screening survey and a study questionnaire. Recovered participants in ImmuneRACE Cohort 3 were defined as having two consecutive negative NP/OP PCR tests, clearance from a healthcare professional, or resolution of symptoms. Each participant in the prospective study had whole blood, serum and a nasopharyngeal or oropharyngeal swab collected by mobile phlebotomists. Over a roughly 2-month period, participants in the prospective study had the option of providing additional blood draws and questionnaires. Prospective study blood samples were shipped either frozen or at room temperature before DNA extraction.

Sequencing input: PBMCs or T cells enriched from blood (not recorded which). The rearrangement combines TRBV13 with TRBJ1-1, and TRBD1 may be the D gene, going by 6 matching bases. This TCR was sampled from a man younger than 35 who had recovered from COVID-19. In nucleotides, the sequence is TGTGCCAGCAGCCTCTACAGGGTCACTGAAGCTTTCTTT. This is translated as CASSLYRVTEAFF.